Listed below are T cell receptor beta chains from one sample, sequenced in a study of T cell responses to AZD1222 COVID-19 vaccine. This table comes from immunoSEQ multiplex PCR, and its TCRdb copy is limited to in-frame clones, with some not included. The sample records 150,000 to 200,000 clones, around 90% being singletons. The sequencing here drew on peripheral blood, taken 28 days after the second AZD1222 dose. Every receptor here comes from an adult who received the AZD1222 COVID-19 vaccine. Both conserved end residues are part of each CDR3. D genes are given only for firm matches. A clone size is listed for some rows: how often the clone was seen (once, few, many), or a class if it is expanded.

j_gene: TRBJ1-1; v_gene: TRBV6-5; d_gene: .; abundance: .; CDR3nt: TGTGCCAGCAAAGGGGTCCCGTCGGGGGATACTGAAGCTTTCTTT; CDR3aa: CASKGVPSGDTEAFF
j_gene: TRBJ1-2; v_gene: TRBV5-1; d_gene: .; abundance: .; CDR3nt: TGCGCCAGCAGCTTGGCCAGGAACTATGGCTACACCTTC; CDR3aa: CASSLARNYGYTF
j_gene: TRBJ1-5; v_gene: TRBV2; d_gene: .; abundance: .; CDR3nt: TGTGCCAGCAGTGCGGACAGTAGCAATCAGCCCCAGCATTTT; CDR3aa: CASSADSSNQPQHF
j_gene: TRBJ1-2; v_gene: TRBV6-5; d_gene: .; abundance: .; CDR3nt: TGTGCCAGCAGTCAATTACAGGGCGAGCATCGGGGCTACACCTTC; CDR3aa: CASSQLQGEHRGYTF
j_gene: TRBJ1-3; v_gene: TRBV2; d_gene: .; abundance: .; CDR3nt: TGTGCCAGCATGACGACTGCTTACGGAAACACCATATATTTT; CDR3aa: CASMTTAYGNTIYF
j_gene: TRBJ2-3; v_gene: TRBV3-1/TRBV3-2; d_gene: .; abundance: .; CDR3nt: TGTGCCAGCAGCCCCTCATGGGGGACCCTTGATACGCAGTATTTT; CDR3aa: CASSPSWGTLDTQYF
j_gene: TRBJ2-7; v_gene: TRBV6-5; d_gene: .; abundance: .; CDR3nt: TGTGCCAGCAGTTACCCCCCCAAGCAGTACTTC; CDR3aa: CASSYPPKQYF
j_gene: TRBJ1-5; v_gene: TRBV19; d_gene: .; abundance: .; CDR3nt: TGTGCCAGTTCCTGGACAGTAAATAGCAATCAGCCCCAGCATTTT; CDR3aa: CASSWTVNSNQPQHF
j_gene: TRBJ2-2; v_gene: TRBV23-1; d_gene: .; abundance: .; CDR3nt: TGCGCCAGCTCATTGGGACAGAACACCGGGGAGCTGTTTTTT; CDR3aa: CASSLGQNTGELFF
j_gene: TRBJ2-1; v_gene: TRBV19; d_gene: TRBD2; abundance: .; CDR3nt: TGTGCCAGTAGTGCCTCTCTCGGGACTACCTACAATGAGCAGTTCTTC; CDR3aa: CASSASLGTTYNEQFF
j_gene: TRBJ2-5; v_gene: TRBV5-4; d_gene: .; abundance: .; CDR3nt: TGTGCCACCACAATGCGCGCGCTGGGGGAGACCCAGTACTTC; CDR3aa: CATTMRALGETQYF
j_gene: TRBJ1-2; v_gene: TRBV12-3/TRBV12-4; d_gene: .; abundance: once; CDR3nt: TGTGCCAGCAGTTTTGCCCTTTATACGGTCCACACCTTC; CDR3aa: CASSFALYTVHTF
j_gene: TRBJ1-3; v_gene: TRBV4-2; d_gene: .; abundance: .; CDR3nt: TGTGCCAGCAGCCAAGATGGATTTGTCTCCTCTGGAAACACCATATATTTT; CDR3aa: CASSQDGFVSSGNTIYF
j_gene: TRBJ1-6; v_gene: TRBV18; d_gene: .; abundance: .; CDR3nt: TGTGCCAGCTCACCGAACCCCAGGGTTCTGGGGTCACCCCTCCACTTT; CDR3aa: CASSPNPRVLGSPLHF
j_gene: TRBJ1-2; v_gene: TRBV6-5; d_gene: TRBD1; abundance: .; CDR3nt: TGTGCCAGCTCAAGGGGGCCCAACTATGGCTACACCTTC; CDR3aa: CASSRGPNYGYTF
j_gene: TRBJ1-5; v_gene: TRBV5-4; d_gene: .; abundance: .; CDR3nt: TGTGCCAGCAGTCTTTGGGGAGGCAATCAGCCCCAGCATTTT; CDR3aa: CASSLWGGNQPQHF
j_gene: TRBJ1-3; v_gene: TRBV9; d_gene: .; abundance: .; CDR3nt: TGTGCCAGCAGCGCGACAGCGAGCGGTGCAAACACCATATATTTT; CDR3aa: CASSATASGANTIYF
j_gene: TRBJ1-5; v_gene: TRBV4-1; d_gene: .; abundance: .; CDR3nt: TGCGCCAGCAGCCAAGGTCTGAGCAATCAGCCCCAGCATTTT; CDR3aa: CASSQGLSNQPQHF
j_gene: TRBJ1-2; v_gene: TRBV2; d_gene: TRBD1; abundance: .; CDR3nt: TGTGCCAGCAGGGTGGACAGGCGTAACTATGGCTACACCTTC; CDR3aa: CASRVDRRNYGYTF
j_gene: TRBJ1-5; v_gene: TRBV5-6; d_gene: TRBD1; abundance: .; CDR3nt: TGTGCCAGCAGCAGGACAGGGAGGGGTCAGCCCCAGCATTTT; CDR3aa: CASSRTGRGQPQHF
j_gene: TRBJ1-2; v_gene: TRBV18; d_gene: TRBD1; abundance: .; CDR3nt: TGTGCCAGCTCACCGAGTGCGGACAGGGGGTACTATGGCTACACCTTC; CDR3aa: CASSPSADRGYYGYTF
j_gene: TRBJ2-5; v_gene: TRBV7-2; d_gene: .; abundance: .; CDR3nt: TGTGCCAGCAGCTTGACCCATTGGCAGTACCAAGAGACCCAGTACTTC; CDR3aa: CASSLTHWQYQETQYF
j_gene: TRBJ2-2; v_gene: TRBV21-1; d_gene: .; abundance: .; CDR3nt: TGTGCCAGCAGCAACGGCATGGGGGCGACCGGGGAGCTGTTTTTT; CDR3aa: CASSNGMGATGELFF
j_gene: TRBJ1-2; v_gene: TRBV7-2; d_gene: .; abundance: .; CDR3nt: TGTGCCAGCAGCTTAGGGGGAGGGGCCTATGGCTACACCTTC; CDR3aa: CASSLGGGAYGYTF
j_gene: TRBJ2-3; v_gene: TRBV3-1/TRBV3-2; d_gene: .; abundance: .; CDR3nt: TGTGCCAGCAGCTCGATCAGAAGGTGGCGGACAGATACGCAGTATTTT; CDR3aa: CASSSIRRWRTDTQYF
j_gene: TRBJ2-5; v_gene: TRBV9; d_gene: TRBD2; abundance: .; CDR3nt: TGTGCCAGCAGCGTAGGGATAGCGGGGGAGACCCAGTACTTC; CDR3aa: CASSVGIAGETQYF
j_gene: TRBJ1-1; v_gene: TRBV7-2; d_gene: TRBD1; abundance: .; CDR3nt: TGTGCCAGCAGCCCGACAGGGACTAACACTGAAGCTTTCTTT; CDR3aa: CASSPTGTNTEAFF
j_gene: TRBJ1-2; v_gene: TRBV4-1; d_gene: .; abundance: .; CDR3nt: TGCGCCAGCAGCCAAGGAGGGGAGAGAGCTAACTATGGCTACACCTTC; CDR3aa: CASSQGGERANYGYTF
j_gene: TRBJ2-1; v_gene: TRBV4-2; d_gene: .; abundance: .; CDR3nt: TGTGCCAGCAGCCAAGATACTGGGGTTTCCTACAATGAGCAGTTCTTC; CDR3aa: CASSQDTGVSYNEQFF
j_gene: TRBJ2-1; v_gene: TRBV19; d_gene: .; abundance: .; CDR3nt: TGTGCCAGTAGTACCAGGGGCCCTTACAATGAGCAGTTCTTC; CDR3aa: CASSTRGPYNEQFF
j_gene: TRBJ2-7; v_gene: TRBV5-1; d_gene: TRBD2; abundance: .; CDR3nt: TGCGCCAGCCACCCCTCTCCGGGGGGGGTCGGCGAGCAGTACTTC; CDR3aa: CASHPSPGGVGEQYF
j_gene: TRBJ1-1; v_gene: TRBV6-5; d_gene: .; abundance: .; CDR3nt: TGTGCCGGGAGGGGGTACATGAACACTGAAGCTTTCTTT; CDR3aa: CAGRGYMNTEAFF
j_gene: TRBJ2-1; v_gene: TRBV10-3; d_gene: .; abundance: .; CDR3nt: TGTGCCATCAGCTCCGACCCTTCGAGCTCCTACAATGAGCAGTTCTTC; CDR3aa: CAISSDPSSSYNEQFF
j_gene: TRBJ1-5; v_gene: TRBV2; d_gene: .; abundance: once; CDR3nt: TGTGCCAGCAGTGAAGCGTTGTGGCCCCAGCATTTT; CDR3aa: CASSEALWPQHF
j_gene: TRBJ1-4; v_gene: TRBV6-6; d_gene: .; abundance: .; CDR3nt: TGTGCCAGCAGTCAAACAGGTCGGGGTTTAGCACTAGAAAAACTGTTTTTT; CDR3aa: CASSQTGRGLALEKLFF
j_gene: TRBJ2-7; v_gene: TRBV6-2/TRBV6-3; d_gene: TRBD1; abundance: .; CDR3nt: TGTGCCAGCAGTTATACAGGGGACGAGCAGTACTTC; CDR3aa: CASSYTGDEQYF
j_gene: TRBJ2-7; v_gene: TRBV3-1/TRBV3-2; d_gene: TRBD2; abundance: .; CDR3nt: TGTGCCAGCAGCCGGTTATCTAGCGGGGGAAGGTACGAGCAGTACTTC; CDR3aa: CASSRLSSGGRYEQYF
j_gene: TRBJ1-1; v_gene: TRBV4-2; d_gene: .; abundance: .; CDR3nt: TGTGCCAGCAGTCAAGGGATTAACACTGAAGCTTTCTTT; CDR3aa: CASSQGINTEAFF
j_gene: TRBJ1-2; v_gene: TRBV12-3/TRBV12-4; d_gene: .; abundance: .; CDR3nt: TGTGCCAGCAGTTTATCAGGGGCTGGCTACACCTTC; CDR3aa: CASSLSGAGYTF
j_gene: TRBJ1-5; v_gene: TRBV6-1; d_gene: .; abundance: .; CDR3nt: TGTGCCAGCAGTGATGATGGGGAAACGGGGTTTTATAGCAATCAGCCCCAGCATTTT; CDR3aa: CASSDDGETGFYSNQPQHF
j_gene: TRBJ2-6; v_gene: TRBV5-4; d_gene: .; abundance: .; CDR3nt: TGTGCCAGCAGCTTACAGGGCTCTGGGGCCAACGTCCTGACTTTC; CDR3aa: CASSLQGSGANVLTF
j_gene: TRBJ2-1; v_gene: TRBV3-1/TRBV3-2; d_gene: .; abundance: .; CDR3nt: TGTGCCAGCGCTTGGGGTGGTGTCCCCTACAATGAGCAGTTCTTC; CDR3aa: CASAWGGVPYNEQFF
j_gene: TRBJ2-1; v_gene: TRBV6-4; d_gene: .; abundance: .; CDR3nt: TGTGCCAGCAGTGGGGCGGCGGCAGGAGAGGGTGAGCAGTTCTTC; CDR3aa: CASSGAAAGEGEQFF
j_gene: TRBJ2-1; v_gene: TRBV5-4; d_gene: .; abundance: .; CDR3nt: TGTGCCAGCAGCTTGGGGCAGTCCTACAATGAGCAGTTCTTC; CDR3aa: CASSLGQSYNEQFF
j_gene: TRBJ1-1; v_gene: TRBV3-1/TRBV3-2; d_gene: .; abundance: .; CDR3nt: TGTGCCAGCAGCCCACATGGAAACACTGAAGCTTTCTTT; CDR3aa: CASSPHGNTEAFF
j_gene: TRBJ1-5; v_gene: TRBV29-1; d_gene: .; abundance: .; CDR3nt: TGCAGCGTTGATGGGACCGACAGCCAGAATCAGCCCCAGCATTTT; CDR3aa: CSVDGTDSQNQPQHF
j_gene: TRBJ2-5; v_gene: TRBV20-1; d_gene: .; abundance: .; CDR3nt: TGCAGTGCTAGTTTCGGCGACCGGGAGACCCAGTACTTC; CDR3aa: CSASFGDRETQYF
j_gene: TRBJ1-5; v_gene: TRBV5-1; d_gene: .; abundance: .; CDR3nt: TGCGCCAGCAGCCCCGGGGGGGGACGGAATCAGCCCCAGCATTTT; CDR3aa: CASSPGGGRNQPQHF
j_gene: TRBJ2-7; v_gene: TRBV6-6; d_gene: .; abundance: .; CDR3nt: TGTGCCAGCAGTTACTCTTCTTACAGCTACGAGCAGTACTTC; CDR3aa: CASSYSSYSYEQYF